These 8 T cell receptor beta chains originate from one sample sequenced in a study of cytomegalovirus exposure and HLA in healthy donors. This PCR relied on a set of 60 Vbeta primers and 13 Jbeta primers. Using immunoSEQ multiplex PCR, the repertoire was profiled, and TCRdb retains in-frame clones only, with some absent. The table shows roughly 180,000 clones, with approximately 77% occurring only once. Sequenced: PBMCs. Receptors were obtained from a male donor in good health and CMV-seronegative.

The rearrangement uses TRBV9 and TRBJ1-3; a possible D gene is TRBD1 (6 bases). V lost 0 bases to trimming and J lost 0 bases, with 13 bases between them. The germline gives CDR1 SGDLS, CDR2 YYNGEE. This CDR3 region has 17 residues. CDR3 region: CASSVEDSGGSGNTIYF. CDR3 in DNA: TGTGCCAGCAGCGTAGAGGACAGCGGGGGCTCTGGAAACACCATATATTTT.

This clone has more than one count but fewer than ten. The gene calls are TRBV10-1 and TRBJ1-4; 9 nucleotides agree with TRBD1. Per the germline V gene, CDR1 is WNHNN and CDR2 is SYGVQD (reference sequence). J lost 0 bases, V lost 4 bases, and 3 bases had no gene match. The CDR3 is made up of 16 amino acids. The CDR3, as DNA: TGCGCCAGCAGTGGGGGACAGGGCGCAACTAATGAAAAACTGTTTTTT. Its protein is CASSGGQGATNEKLFF.

This chain joins TRBV19 and TRBJ1-4; D unresolved. Trimming took 5 bases from V and 7 from J, leaving 17 bases between them. Germline V gives CDR1 LNHDA, CDR2 SQIVND (reference sequence). The CDR3 sequence is 15 residues long. CDR3 in amino acids: CASSALNMIGEKLFF. The CDR3 DNA sequence: TGTGCCAGTAGTGCCCTAAATATGATTGGTGAAAAACTGTTTTTT.

This chain connects TRBV5-1 to TRBJ1-3; D might be TRBD1 (5 bases). This CDR3 comprises 15 residues. The germline V gene encodes CDR1 SGHRS and CDR2 YFSETQ. V lost 1 base and J 2 bases, leaving 10 bases between the germline ends. The CDR3 sequence: CASSLTAGPGNTIYF. CDR3 nucleotide sequence: TGCGCCAGCAGCTTGACGGCGGGGCCTGGAAACACCATATATTTT.

V is TRBV28 and J is TRBJ2-7, with 7 bases aligning to TRBD1. Germline V gene lookup returns CDR1 MDHEN and CDR2 SYDVKM. Trimming cost V 3 bases and J 3 bases; bases outside gene matches: 8. The CDR3 contains 15 residues. In DNA form, the CDR3 reads TGTGCCAGCAGTTTGCTTTCGGCAGGGGGCTACGAGCAGTACTTC. It translates to CASSLLSAGGYEQYF.

The chain has TRBV2 and TRBJ2-7; 8 bases map to TRBD2. The germline V gene has CDR1 SNHLY and CDR2 FYNNEI. The CDR3 contains 13 residues. J lost 5 bases, V lost 10 bases, and 10 bases had no gene match. The CDR3 sequence is CATSSGGGHEQYF. In DNA form, the CDR3 reads TGTGCCACCTCATCCGGGGGGGGCCACGAGCAGTACTTC.

This clone was recorded only once. The CDR3 protein is CATSREWLGETQYF. CDR3 DNA sequence: TGTGCCACCAGCAGAGAGTGGCTCGGGGAGACCCAGTACTTC. The chain carries TRBV15 and TRBJ2-5; D is uncertain. Trimming shortened V by 0 bases and J by 5 bases, and 10 bases separated the two germline ends. Germline V gives CDR1 LNHNV, CDR2 YYDKDF (reference sequence). There are 14 residues in the CDR3.

This clone was observed a single time. V is TRBV10-3 and J is TRBJ2-1; D gene uncertain. Trimming cost V 4 bases and J 5 bases, with 6 bases left between them. Germline V gene lookup returns CDR1 ENHRY and CDR2 SYGVKD. The CDR3 is 12 amino acids. For the CDR3, the DNA is TGTGCCATCAGTGTGGCTGACAATGAGCAGTTCTTC. The encoded protein is CAISVADNEQFF.